This TCR beta chain was sequenced during a study of Ad26.COV2.S vaccination and SARS-CoV-2 variants. Study results and caveats: Possibly, TCR breadth and depth analyses underestimated total T cell responses. Across vaccine and placebo recipients, the breadth of non-spike TCRs was similar.

Stated treatment: some 20 received Ad26.COV2.S at low or high dose, single or two shots; roughly five received placebo; per-sample allocation not given. Sampling took place 63 days after the first vaccine or placebo injection. A remark on this clone: The antigen remains undetermined.

Germline CDR1 and CDR2: LNHDA and SQIVND (reference sequence). Trimming cost V 5 bases and J 0 bases; bases outside gene matches: 7. This CDR3 is built from 16 residues. Produced via immunoSEQ multiplex PCR; TCRdb's table is partial and in-frame only. The sample includes about 480,000 clones, roughly 87% of them seen just once. Sequenced here: peripheral blood, sampled in a trial of Ad26.COV2.S vaccine versus placebo. The chain links TRBV19 to TRBJ1-5, with TRBD1 matching over 7 bases. The origin of this receptor is a person between 18 and 65 years old who received the Ad26.COV2.S COVID-19 vaccine or a placebo. CDR3 residues: CASSALQGHSNQPQHF. The CDR3, as DNA: TGTGCCAGTAGTGCGCTACAGGGGCATAGCAATCAGCCCCAGCATTTT.